The 22 T cell receptor beta chains presented below share a single source sample, sequenced in a study of blood T cell repertoires in COVID-19. Clones were read by immunoSEQ multiplex PCR, and TCRdb kept only the in-frame ones, dropping some. The sample records around 120,000 clones, less than 85% being singletons. Sequenced input: peripheral blood. Receptors were obtained from a man aged 30 to 39 with acute or convalescent COVID-19.

V is TRBV15 and J is TRBJ1-2; D not resolved. The germline V and J ends were trimmed by 5 bases and 1 base, with 5 bases remaining between them. In germline, CDR1 is LNHNV, CDR2 YYDKDF (reference sequence). The CDR3 totals 12 residues. Here the CDR3 reads CATSGSNYGYTF. DNA for the CDR3: TGTGCCACCAGCGGCAGTAACTATGGCTACACCTTC.

The rearrangement links TRBV12-5 to TRBJ2-5, with TRBD1 matching 8 bases. In germline, CDR1 is LGHNT, CDR2 FRNRAP. V gave up 7 bases and J gave up 2 bases; unmatched junction bases: 12. The CDR3 covers 16 residues. The CDR3 reads CASDSPQGVVQETQYF. CDR3 DNA sequence: TGTGCTAGTGACTCCCCACAGGGGGTCGTACAAGAGACCCAGTACTTC.

This clone has at least ten counts. This chain connects TRBV5-1 to TRBJ2-1, with 11 bases that match TRBD2. The germline V gene has CDR1 SGHRS and CDR2 YFSETQ. With V trimmed by 2 bases and J by 2 bases, 0 bases remained unmatched. This CDR3 contains 15 residues. CDR3 sequence reads: CASSFSGGAYNEQFF. CDR3 sequence (DNA): TGCGCCAGCAGCTTTAGCGGGGGGGCCTACAATGAGCAGTTCTTC.

The CDR3 is CASSLARGVDSNQPQHF. CDR3 nucleotide sequence: TGTGCCAGCAGCTTAGCCCGGGGGGTGGATAGCAATCAGCCCCAGCATTTT. The V and J genes are TRBV7-8 and TRBJ1-5, with D tentatively TRBD1 (5 bases). Germline V lookup: CDR1 SGHVS, CDR2 FQNEAQ. Trimming stripped 0 bases from V and 0 bases from J, with 12 bases between. The CDR3 is 17 amino acids.

The rearrangement links TRBV3-1 (or the pseudogene TRBV3-2) to TRBJ1-4; the D is unclear. Germline assignment: CDR1 LGHDT and CDR2 YNNKEL (reference sequence). V lost 0 bases and J 8 bases, leaving 10 bases between the germline ends. The CDR3 is 14 residues long. The CDR3 DNA reads as TGTGCCAGCAGCCAAGAGGGAGGACTCGAAAAACTGTTTTTT. Its protein is CASSQEGGLEKLFF.

The rearrangement uses TRBV7-2 and TRBJ1-3, with unresolved D. CDR1 and CDR2 from the germline V gene are SGHTA and FQGNSA. The CDR3 extends over 12 amino acids. V lost 0 bases and J lost 6, with 3 bases in between. CDR3 protein: CASSLAVNTIYF. In DNA, the CDR3 is TGTGCCAGCAGCTTAGCCGTAAACACCATATATTTT.

The chain employs TRBV5-1 and TRBJ2-7, with TRBD1 matching 7 bases. The germline CDR1 and CDR2 sequences are SGHRS and YFSETQ. CDR3 length: 11 amino acids. V lost 8 bases to trimming and J lost 6 bases; unmatched junction nucleotides: 5. Here the CDR3 reads CASRQGPEQYF. CDR3 sequence (DNA): TGCGCCAGTCGACAGGGTCCCGAGCAGTACTTC.

The CDR3 DNA reads TGTGCCAGCAGCACAACTAGCGGGAGCAGTGAGCAGTTCTTC. Amino acid sequence: CASSTTSGSSEQFF. The chain combines TRBV6-5 with TRBJ2-1; 11 bases fit TRBD2. There are 14 residues in the CDR3. The V gene end was trimmed by 6 bases and the J gene end by 9 bases; junction bases not matched to a gene: 7. Germline V lookup: CDR1 MNHEY, CDR2 SVGAGI.

This chain joins TRBV11-2 and TRBJ1-1; TRBD1 might be the D (5 bases). Germline V gene lookup returns CDR1 SGHAT and CDR2 FQNNGV. Trimming took 0 bases from V and 7 from J, leaving 12 bases between them. This CDR3 region has 14 residues. The DNA for the CDR3 is TGTGCCAGCAGCTTAGATTGGGGGGGGAATGAAGCTTTCTTT. Protein product: CASSLDWGGNEAFF.

The chain employs TRBV18 and TRBJ1-2; 7 nucleotides match TRBD1. J lost 6 bases, V lost 2 bases, and 9 bases had no gene match. The CDR3 is 15 residues long. Germline loops: CDR1 KGHSH, CDR2 LQKENI. The CDR3 DNA reads as TGTGCCAGCTCACCAAATACAGGGGCTCAGAATGGCTACACCTTC. Amino acids: CASSPNTGAQNGYTF.

The V call is TRBV30, the J call TRBJ2-3; TRBD1 might be the D (5 bases). CDR1 is GTSNPN, CDR2 SVGIG, per germline (reference sequence). The V end lost 2 bases, the J end lost 6 bases, and 9 bases lay between the germline ends. The CDR3 has 12 amino acids. CDR3 sequence (DNA): TGTGCCTGGAGTAGGGGCCTGGATACGCAGTATTTT. Residues: CAWSRGLDTQYF.

The rearrangement uses TRBV12-3 or TRBV12-4 and TRBJ1-5; D remains unclear. This CDR3 has 12 residues. V was pared by 6 bases and J by 4 bases, with 7 bases between. CDR3 loop: CASSPQNQPQHF. The CDR3 DNA follows: TGTGCCAGCAGCCCCCAAAATCAGCCCCAGCATTTT.

The chain carries TRBV2 and TRBJ2-1; tentatively, D is TRBD1 (6 bases). This CDR3 spans 14 amino acids. CDR1 is SNHLY and CDR2 is FYNNEI in the germline V gene. V shed 4 bases and J shed 9 bases, with 16 bases lying between them. CDR3 coding DNA: TGTGCCAGCAGTGTGGGCCAGGGGACGTTTGAGCAGTTCTTC. Its translation: CASSVGQGTFEQFF.

V is TRBV18 and J is TRBJ1-5, with a possible D match to TRBD1 (6 bases). Germline values: CDR1 KGHSH, CDR2 LQKENI. The CDR3 sequence is 15 residues long. The germline V and J ends were trimmed by 4 bases and 9 bases, with 19 bases remaining between them. The CDR3 here is CASSLDGGAKWPQHF. DNA of the CDR3: TGTGCCAGCTCACTTGATGGGGGCGCAAAATGGCCCCAGCATTTT.

This clone was found once. The rearrangement joins TRBV6-4 to TRBJ2-1; possible D gene TRBD2, 6 bases. The CDR3 has 15 amino acids. V gave up 0 bases and J gave up 6 bases, with 12 bases separating them. Looked up from germline, CDR1 is MRHNA and CDR2 is SNTAGT. CDR3 DNA sequence: TGTGCCAGCAGTGACTCTAGCGGAGGCCTCAATGAGCAGTTCTTC. Amino acids: CASSDSSGGLNEQFF.

This chain joins TRBV18 and TRBJ1-1, with D uncertain. Germline V gives CDR1 KGHSH, CDR2 LQKENI. V was shortened by 3 bases and J by 1 base, with 24 bases between the two germline ends. The CDR3 contains 19 residues. CDR3 sequence: CASSPPPGKGPFRNTEAFF. DNA for the CDR3: TGTGCCAGCTCACCCCCCCCGGGGAAGGGCCCCTTTAGGAACACTGAAGCTTTCTTT.

The J gene is TRBJ1-2, the V gene TRBV5-5, with 9 bases lining up with TRBD1. Losses at the gene ends were 2 bases for V and 8 bases for J; bases not matched to a gene: 4. The CDR3 consists of 13 residues. Per the germline V gene, CDR1 is SGHKS and CDR2 is YYEKEE (reference sequence). CDR3 in amino acids: CASSLRTGEGYTF. In DNA form, the CDR3 reads TGTGCCAGCAGCTTAAGGACAGGGGAAGGCTACACCTTC.

The V and J genes are TRBV7-3 and TRBJ1-1; 7 nucleotides align to TRBD1. CDR1 SGHTA and CDR2 FQGTGA come from the germline V gene. The junction had 3 bases not matched to a gene; V was cut back by 4 bases and J by 1 base. The CDR3 runs 14 residues. CDR3 sequence: CASSSTGQNTEAFF. CDR3 bases: TGTGCCAGCAGCTCGACAGGGCAGAACACTGAAGCTTTCTTT.

In this sample, this clone turned up a few times. The rearrangement joins TRBV7-2 to TRBJ1-5; the match to TRBD1 covers 7 bases. CDR1 and CDR2 (germline): SGHTA, FQGNSA. This CDR3 spans 14 amino acids. Trimming removed 5 bases from V and 5 bases from J; junction bases left unmatched: 6. The CDR3 here is CASSPRTGDQPQHF. The CDR3, as DNA: TGTGCCAGCAGCCCGCGGACAGGAGATCAGCCCCAGCATTTT.

This chain links TRBV19 with TRBJ1-5; 7 bases align to TRBD1. This CDR3 has 14 residues. J gave up 4 bases and V 7 bases, and 7 bases lay outside the gene matches. Per germline, CDR1 LNHDA and CDR2 SQIVND (reference sequence). The CDR3 coding sequence is TGTGCCAGTACCGGCGACAGGGAGAATCAGCCCCAGCATTTT. Translating it yields CASTGDRENQPQHF.

The chain recombines TRBV10-3 with TRBJ2-1; 7 nucleotides align to TRBD1. Germline trimming cut 1 base from V and 5 bases from J; bases unmatched to any gene: 17. The CDR3 has 19 amino acids. The V gene's germline CDR1 is ENHRY and CDR2 SYGVKD. The CDR3 reads CAISEYSRGRRSSDNEQFF. The CDR3 DNA sequence: TGTGCCATCAGTGAGTACAGCAGGGGGAGAAGGAGTAGCGACAATGAGCAGTTCTTC.

This sequence joins TRBV4-3 and TRBJ1-1; D call uncertain. The V gene lost 0 bases and the J gene lost 2 bases, with 7 bases spanning the gap. The CDR3 is 14 amino acids. Germline V gene sequence: CDR1 LGHNA, CDR2 YSLEER. The CDR3, as DNA: TGCGCCAGCAGCCAAGATAACAGAAACACTGAAGCTTTCTTT. It encodes CASSQDNRNTEAFF.